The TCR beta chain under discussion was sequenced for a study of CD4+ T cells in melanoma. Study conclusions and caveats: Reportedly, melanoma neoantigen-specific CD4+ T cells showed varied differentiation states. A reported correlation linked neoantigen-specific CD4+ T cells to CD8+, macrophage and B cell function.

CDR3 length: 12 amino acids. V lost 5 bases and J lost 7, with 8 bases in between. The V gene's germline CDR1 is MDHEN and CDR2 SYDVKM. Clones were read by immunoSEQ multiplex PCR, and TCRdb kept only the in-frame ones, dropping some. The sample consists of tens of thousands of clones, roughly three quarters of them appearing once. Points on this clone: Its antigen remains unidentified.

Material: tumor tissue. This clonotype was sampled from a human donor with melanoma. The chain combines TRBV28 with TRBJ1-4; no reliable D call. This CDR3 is CASSPTFEKLFF. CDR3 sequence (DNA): TGTGCCAGCAGTCCCACATTTGAAAAACTGTTTTTT.